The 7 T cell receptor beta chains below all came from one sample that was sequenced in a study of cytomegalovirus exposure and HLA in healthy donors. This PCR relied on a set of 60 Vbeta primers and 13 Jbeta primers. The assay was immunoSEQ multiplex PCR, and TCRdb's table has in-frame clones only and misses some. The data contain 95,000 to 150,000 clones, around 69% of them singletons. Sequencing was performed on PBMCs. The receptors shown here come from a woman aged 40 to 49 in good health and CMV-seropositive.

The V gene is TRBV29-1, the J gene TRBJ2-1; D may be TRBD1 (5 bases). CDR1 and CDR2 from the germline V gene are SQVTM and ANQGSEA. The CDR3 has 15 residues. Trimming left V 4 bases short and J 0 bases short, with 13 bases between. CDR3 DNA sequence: TGCAGCGTTGTCGGCCTTCAGGGCTCCTACAATGAGCAGTTCTTC. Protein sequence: CSVVGLQGSYNEQFF.

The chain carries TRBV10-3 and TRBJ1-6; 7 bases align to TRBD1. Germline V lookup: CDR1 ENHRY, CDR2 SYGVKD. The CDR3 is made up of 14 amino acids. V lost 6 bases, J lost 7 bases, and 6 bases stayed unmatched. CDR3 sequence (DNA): TGTGCCATCAGGCCAGGGACAGACAATTCACCCCTCCACTTT. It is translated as CAIRPGTDNSPLHF.

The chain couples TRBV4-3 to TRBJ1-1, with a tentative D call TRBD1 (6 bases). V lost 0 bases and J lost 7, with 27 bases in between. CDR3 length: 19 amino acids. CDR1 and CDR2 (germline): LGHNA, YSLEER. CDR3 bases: TGCGCCAGCAGCCAAGACACGGGCGCAGGGGCGTTGTTTGGGGGTGAAGCTTTCTTT. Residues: CASSQDTGAGALFGGEAFF.

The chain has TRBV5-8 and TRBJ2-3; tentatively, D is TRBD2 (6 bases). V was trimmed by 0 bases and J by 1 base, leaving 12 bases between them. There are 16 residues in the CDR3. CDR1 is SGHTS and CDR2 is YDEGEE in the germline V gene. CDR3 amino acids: CASSLGSAGRTDTQYF. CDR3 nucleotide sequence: TGTGCCAGCAGCTTGGGCAGTGCGGGGCGCACAGATACGCAGTATTTT.

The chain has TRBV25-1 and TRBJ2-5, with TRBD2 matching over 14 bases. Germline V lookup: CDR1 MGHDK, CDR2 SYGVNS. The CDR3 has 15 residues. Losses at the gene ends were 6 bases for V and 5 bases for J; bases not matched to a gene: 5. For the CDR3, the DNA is TGTGCCAGCAGGAAGGGACTAGCGGGGGAGGAGACCCAGTACTTC. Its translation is CASRKGLAGEETQYF. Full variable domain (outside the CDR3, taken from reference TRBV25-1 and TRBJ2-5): EADIYQTPRYLVIGTGKKITLECSQTMGHDKMYWYQQDPGMELHLIHYSYGVNSTEKGDLSSESTVSRIRTEHFPLTLESARPSHTSQYLCASRKGLAGEETQYFGPGTRLLVL.

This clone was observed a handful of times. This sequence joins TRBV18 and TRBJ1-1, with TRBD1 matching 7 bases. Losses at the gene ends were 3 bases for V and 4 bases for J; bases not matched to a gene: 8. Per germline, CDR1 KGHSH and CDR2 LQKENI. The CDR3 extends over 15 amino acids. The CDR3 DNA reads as TGTGCCAGCTCACCGGGGACAGACTTTCTCACTGAAGCTTTCTTT. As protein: CASSPGTDFLTEAFF.

The CDR3 spells CASSEPGGYTF. DNA of the CDR3: TGTGCCAGCAGTGAACCAGGAGGCTACACCTTC. The V and J genes are TRBV25-1 and TRBJ1-2; D is unclear. V lost 2 bases and J 8 bases, leaving 6 bases between the germline ends. This CDR3 has 11 amino acids. Per the germline V gene, CDR1 is MGHDK and CDR2 is SYGVNS.